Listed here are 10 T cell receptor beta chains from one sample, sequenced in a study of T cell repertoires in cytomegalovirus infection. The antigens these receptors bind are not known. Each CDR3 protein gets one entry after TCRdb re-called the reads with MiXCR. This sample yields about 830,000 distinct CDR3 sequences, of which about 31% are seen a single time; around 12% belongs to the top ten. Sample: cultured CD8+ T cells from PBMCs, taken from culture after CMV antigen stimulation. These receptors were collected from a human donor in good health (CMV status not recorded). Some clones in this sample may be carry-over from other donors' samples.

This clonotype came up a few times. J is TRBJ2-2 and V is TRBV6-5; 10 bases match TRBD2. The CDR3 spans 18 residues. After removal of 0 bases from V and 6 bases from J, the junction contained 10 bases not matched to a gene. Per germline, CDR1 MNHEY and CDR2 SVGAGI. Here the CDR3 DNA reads TGTGCCAGCAGTTACTCGCCCACTAGCGGGGAGTTCGCCGGGGAGCTGTTTTTT. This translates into CASSYSPTSGEFAGELFF.

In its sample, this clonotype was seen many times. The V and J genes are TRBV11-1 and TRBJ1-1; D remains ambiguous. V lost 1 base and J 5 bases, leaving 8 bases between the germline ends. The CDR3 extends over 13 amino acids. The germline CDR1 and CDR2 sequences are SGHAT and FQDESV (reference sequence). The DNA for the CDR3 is TGTGCCAGCAGCTTAGGGGTGTGGACTGAAGCTTTCTTT. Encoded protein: CASSLGVWTEAFF.

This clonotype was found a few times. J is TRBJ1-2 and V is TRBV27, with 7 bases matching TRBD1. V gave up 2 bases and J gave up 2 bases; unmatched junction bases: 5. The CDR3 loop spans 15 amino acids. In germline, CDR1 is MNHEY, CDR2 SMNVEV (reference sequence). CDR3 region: CASSLTGDGNYGYTF. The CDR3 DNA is TGTGCCAGCAGTTTAACAGGGGATGGGAACTATGGCTACACCTTC.

CDR3 residues: CASSSPDGLEETQYF. As DNA, the CDR3 is TGTGCCAGCAGCTCCCCTGATGGACTAGAGGAGACCCAGTACTTC. The chain has TRBV7-9 and TRBJ2-5; 7 bases agree with TRBD2. The junction had 10 bases not matched to a gene; V was cut back by 4 bases and J by 5 bases. This CDR3 spans 15 amino acids. Germline V gene sequence: CDR1 SEHNR, CDR2 FQNEAQ (reference sequence).

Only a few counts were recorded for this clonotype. The CDR3 bases are TGTGCCAGTACCTCCTTCGGAGATTATAATGAAAAACTGTTTTTT. The encoded protein is CASTSFGDYNEKLFF. The rearrangement uses TRBV19 and TRBJ1-4, with D unresolved. Trimming took 7 bases from V and 4 from J, leaving 16 bases between them. This CDR3 has 15 amino acids. Per the germline V gene, CDR1 is LNHDA and CDR2 is SQIVND (reference sequence).

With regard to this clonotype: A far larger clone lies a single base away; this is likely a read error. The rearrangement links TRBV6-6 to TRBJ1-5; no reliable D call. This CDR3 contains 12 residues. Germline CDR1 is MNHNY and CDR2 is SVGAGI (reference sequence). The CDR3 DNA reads TGTGCCAGCAGTTCAGGTAATCAGTCCCAGCATTTT. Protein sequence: CASSSGNQSQHF.

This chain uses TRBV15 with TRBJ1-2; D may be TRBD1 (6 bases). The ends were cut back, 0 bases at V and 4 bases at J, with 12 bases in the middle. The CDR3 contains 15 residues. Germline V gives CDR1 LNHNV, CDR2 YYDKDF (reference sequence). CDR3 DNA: TGTGCCACCAGCAGAGACAGGGGCACGGGCTATGGCTACACCTTC. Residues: CATSRDRGTGYGYTF.

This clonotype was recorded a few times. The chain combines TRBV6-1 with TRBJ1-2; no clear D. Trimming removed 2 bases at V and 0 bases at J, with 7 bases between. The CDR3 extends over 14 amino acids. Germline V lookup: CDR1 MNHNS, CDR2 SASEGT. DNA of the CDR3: TGTGCCAGCAGTGAAAACAGAGCTAACTATGGCTACACCTTC. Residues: CASSENRANYGYTF.

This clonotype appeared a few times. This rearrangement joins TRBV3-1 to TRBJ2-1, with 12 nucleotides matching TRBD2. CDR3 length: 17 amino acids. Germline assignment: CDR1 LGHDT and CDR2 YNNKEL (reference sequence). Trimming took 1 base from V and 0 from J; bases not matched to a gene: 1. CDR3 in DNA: TGTGCCAGCAGCCAAGTGACTAGCGGGGGCTCCTACAATGAGCAGTTCTTC. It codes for CASSQVTSGGSYNEQFF.

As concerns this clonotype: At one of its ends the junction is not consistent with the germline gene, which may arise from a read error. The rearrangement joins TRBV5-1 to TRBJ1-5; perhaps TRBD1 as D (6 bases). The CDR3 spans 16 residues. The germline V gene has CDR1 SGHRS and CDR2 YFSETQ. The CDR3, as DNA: TGCGTCAGCAGCTTGGAGGGGGGGGGAAGCAATCAGCCCCAGCATTTT. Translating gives CVSSLEGGGSNQPQHF.